The entry below gives a single T cell receptor beta chain sequence along with its context. Alongside a J-beta primer mix, a sample-barcoded 5' primer served in a second PCR lasting about 6 to 11 cycles. Using its own MiXCR run on the 5' RACE reads, TCRdb lists one record per CDR3 protein. The table records under 950,000 distinct CDR3 sequences, 22% of them present only once. The source of the sample is a study of blood T cells in healthy people across ages. The CDR3 consists of 16 residues. Trimming took off 7 bases at V and 4 bases at J, with 21 bases between the two ends. CDR1 SSHAT and CDR2 FNYEAQ come from the germline V gene (reference sequence).

The chain employs TRBV7-7 and TRBJ2-3; maybe TRBD2 (5 bases). The receptor was derived from a man aged 65 to 79 in good health. The sequenced sample was blood. The CDR3, as DNA: TGTGCCAGCAAAGCCCTGGAGGTGATCGGGGCAGATACGCAGTATTTT. Its translation: CASKALEVIGADTQYF.